This passage covers 18 T cell receptor beta chains from one sample sequenced in a study of T cells in Graves' hyperthyroidism and ophthalmopathy. Amplified TCR beta CDR3 regions came from RNA transcripts. The TCR CDR3 was amplified in a first-round RT-PCR using the HTBI primer set. TCRdb processed the multiplex PCR reads anew with MiXCR; each CDR3 protein has one entry. The top ten clones hold around 54% of a sample with 300,000 to 350,000 distinct CDR3 sequences, 15% to 20% of them seen once. Sequencing used blood. The receptors here all came from a woman between 45 and 60 years old with Graves' hyperthyroidism.

This clonotype came up a few times. This sequence joins TRBV19 and TRBJ2-1; TRBD2 is a possible D gene (6 bases). This CDR3 region has 14 residues. Trimming removed 3 bases from V and 1 base from J, with 7 bases in between. CDR1 is LNHDA, CDR2 SQIVND, per germline (reference sequence). This CDR3 is CASSMAGSYNEQFF. DNA of the CDR3: TGTGCCAGTAGTATGGCGGGATCCTACAATGAGCAGTTCTTC.

This clonotype was observed many times. Written as DNA, the CDR3 is TGTGCCAGCAGGACCGGGACCCTAAGCACAGATACGCAGTATTTT. Encoded protein: CASRTGTLSTDTQYF. The chain is built from TRBV6-1 and TRBJ2-3, with D perhaps TRBD1 or TRBD2 (5 bases each). V lost 6 bases and J lost 0, with 13 bases in between. Per germline, CDR1 MNHNS and CDR2 SASEGT. CDR3 length: 15 residues.

This clonotype was picked up one time. The chain carries TRBV20-1 and TRBJ1-1; possibly TRBD1 for D (5 bases). V lost 2 bases and J lost 2, with 15 bases in between. Germline lookup yields CDR1 DFQATT and CDR2 SNEGSKA (reference sequence). CDR3 size: 15 residues. The CDR3 region has the DNA TGCAGTGCTAGACTGATCGGGACCCCTAACACTGAAGCTTTCTTT. Translating gives CSARLIGTPNTEAFF.

In this sample, this clonotype turned up a few times. CDR3 sequence reads: CASKQRVLDTQYF. The CDR3 DNA reads TGTGCCAGCAAGCAGCGGGTATTAGATACGCAGTATTTT. This chain joins TRBV2 and TRBJ2-3, with a tentative D call TRBD2 (6 bases). With 7 bases removed from V and 5 bases from J, the gap between germline ends came to 13 bases. From germline, CDR1 is SNHLY and CDR2 FYNNEI. The CDR3 is 13 amino acids.

This clonotype turned up a few times. It may be a read error: a sequence one base away is much more abundant. This chain links TRBV11-2 with TRBJ2-7; 12 bases are shared with TRBD1. The end of the DNA fits TRBJ2-1 better, so the J call may be wrong. Germline loops: CDR1 SGHAT, CDR2 FQNNGV. This CDR3 region has 18 residues. The CDR3 nucleotides read TGTGCCAGCAGCTATCTCCGGGACAGGGGGCTGACGACCTACGAGCAGTTCTTC. Encoded protein: CASSYLRDRGLTTYEQFF.

CDR3 sequence reads: CASSIDGGLSYNEQFF. For the CDR3, the DNA is TGTGCCAGTAGTATAGATGGGGGACTCTCCTACAATGAGCAGTTCTTC. The chain has TRBV19 and TRBJ2-1, with D possibly matching TRBD2 (6 bases). Trimming removed 0 bases from V and 0 bases from J, with 9 bases in between. Per germline, CDR1 LNHDA and CDR2 SQIVND (reference sequence). This CDR3 comprises 16 residues.

This clonotype has only a few counts. The chain recombines TRBV6-2 or TRBV6-3 with TRBJ2-1; D is perhaps TRBD2 (7 bases). In germline, CDR1 is MNHEY, CDR2 SVGEGT. There are 15 residues in the CDR3. V lost 4 bases, J lost 8 bases, and 18 bases lay in between. The CDR3 DNA follows: TGTGCCAGCAGTTCGCTAGGGGGAGGGCCGTATGAGCAGTTCTTC. Amino acids: CASSSLGGGPYEQFF.

This clonotype has more than one count but fewer than ten. The V and J genes are TRBV10-3 and TRBJ1-6; 9 bases fit TRBD1. Germline V lookup: CDR1 ENHRY, CDR2 SYGVKD. V lost 2 bases and J lost 9; bases outside the gene matches: 5. The CDR3 runs to 15 residues. The CDR3 spells CAISEVGQGGSPLHF. The CDR3 DNA follows: TGTGCCATCAGTGAGGTGGGACAGGGTGGTTCACCCCTCCACTTT.

This clonotype has a count of ten or more. J is TRBJ2-3 and V is TRBV30; 8 positions agree with TRBD2. V was pared by 2 bases and J by 2 bases, with 6 bases of the junction left unmatched. Germline-derived CDR1 and CDR2 are GTSNPN and SVGIG (reference sequence). The CDR3 loop spans 15 amino acids. The CDR3 loop is CAWSPRGGFTDTQYF. In DNA form, the CDR3 reads TGTGCCTGGAGTCCCCGGGGGGGGTTCACAGATACGCAGTATTTT. The variable domain in full, with the rest retrieved from reference TRBV30 and TRBJ2-3, is SQTIHQWPATLVQPVGSPLSLECTVEGTSNPNLYWYRQAAGRGLQLLFYSVGIGQISSEVPQNLSASRPQDRQFILSSKKLLLSDSGFYLCAWSPRGGFTDTQYFGPGTRLTVL.

This clonotype was counted at least ten times. The V and J genes are TRBV18 and TRBJ1-1, with a possible D match to TRBD1 (5 bases). CDR3 length: 16 residues. The V and J ends lost 1 base and 3 bases respectively, with 15 bases between them. Germline V gene lookup returns CDR1 KGHSH and CDR2 LQKENI. CDR3 nucleotides: TGTGCCAGCTCACCACTCGCAGGGCCCCCGGACACTGAAGCTTTCTTT. Translating gives CASSPLAGPPDTEAFF.

The table lists this clonotype with many counts. This chain uses TRBV2 with TRBJ2-2; TRBD2 agrees at 7 bases. Trimming removed 6 bases from V and 0 bases from J; junction bases left unmatched: 1. The germline V gene encodes CDR1 SNHLY and CDR2 FYNNEI. CDR3 size: 14 residues. The chain's CDR3 is CASSSGANTGELFF. The CDR3 bases are TGTGCCAGCAGCAGCGGGGCGAACACCGGGGAGCTGTTTTTT.

This clonotype was recorded many times. The chain recombines TRBV27 with TRBJ2-3; TRBD2 aligns across 10 bases. Trimming removed 5 bases from V and 6 bases from J; junction bases left unmatched: 2. Per germline, CDR1 MNHEY and CDR2 SMNVEV (reference sequence). This CDR3 has 13 amino acids. CDR3 in DNA: TGTGCCAGCAGTGTGGGACTAGCGGATACGCAGTATTTT. It encodes CASSVGLADTQYF.

The chain uses TRBV7-2 and TRBJ2-3; 8 positions agree with TRBD2. The CDR3 is 17 amino acids. The germline V gene encodes CDR1 SGHTA and CDR2 FQGNSA. V shed 5 bases and J 5 bases; nucleotides not matched to a gene: 15. The chain's CDR3 is CASSLESAGGLGDTQYF. The CDR3 nucleotides read TGTGCCAGCAGCCTAGAGTCGGCGGGGGGACTCGGAGATACGCAGTATTTT. Using reference TRBV7-2 and TRBJ2-3 for the parts outside the CDR3, the full variable domain is GAGVSQSPSNKVTEKGKDVELRCDPISGHTALYWYRQSLGQGLEFLIYFQGNSAPDKSGLPSDRFSAERTGGSVSTLTIQRTQQEDSAVYLCASSLESAGGLGDTQYFGPGTRLTVL.

This clonotype was picked up many times. V usage is TRBV12-3 or TRBV12-4 and J usage is TRBJ2-7, with 10 bases that match TRBD1. The length of the CDR3 is 14 residues. With 6 bases clipped from V and 1 base from J, the junction kept 3 bases outside the gene matches. CDR3 DNA: TGTGCCAGCAGCCGGACAGGGGGATCCTACGAGCAGTACTTC. Encoded protein: CASSRTGGSYEQYF.

This clonotype was seen many times. This chain links TRBV7-2 with TRBJ2-3; D unclear. Germline values: CDR1 SGHTA, CDR2 FQGNSA. The ends were cut back, 3 bases at V and 2 bases at J, with 9 bases in the middle. The CDR3 covers 14 residues. CDR3 region: CASSFHSTTDTQYF. The DNA of the CDR3 is TGTGCCAGCAGCTTCCACAGTACCACAGATACGCAGTATTTT. Combining the CDR3 with reference TRBV7-2 and TRBJ2-3 gives the whole variable domain GAGVSQSPSNKVTEKGKDVELRCDPISGHTALYWYRQSLGQGLEFLIYFQGNSAPDKSGLPSDRFSAERTGGSVSTLTIQRTQQEDSAVYLCASSFHSTTDTQYFGPGTRLTVL.

This chain uses TRBV2 with TRBJ1-1; the D is unclear. The CDR3 sequence is 14 residues long. V shed 6 bases and J shed 0 bases, with 11 bases lying between them. Germline V lookup: CDR1 SNHLY, CDR2 FYNNEI. In DNA form, the CDR3 reads TGTGCCAGCAGGGGCAGGTCTATGAACACTGAAGCTTTCTTT. Its protein product is CASRGRSMNTEAFF.

The chain is built from TRBV12-3 or TRBV12-4 and TRBJ2-1; TRBD1 might be the D (5 bases). The CDR3 covers 14 residues. Trimming removed 1 base from V and 8 bases from J, with 12 bases in between. This chain's CDR3 is CASSLGRGFDEQFF. CDR3 in DNA: TGTGCCAGCAGTTTAGGAAGGGGTTTCGATGAGCAGTTCTTC.

The V call is TRBV6-5, the J call TRBJ1-6; D is ambiguous. Trimming shortened V by 4 bases and J by 0 bases, and 13 bases separated the two germline ends. This CDR3 has 17 amino acids. Germline CDR1 and CDR2: MNHEY and SVGAGI. CDR3 DNA sequence: TGTGCCAGCAGTTCTCCTTTAGCAAGCTCCTATAATTCACCCCTCCACTTT. Translation: CASSSPLASSYNSPLHF.